The 27 T cell receptor beta chains below come from one sample, sequenced in a study of tumor-infiltrating lymphocytes in primary liver carcinoma. The investigators made TCR beta cDNA from roughly 0.55 ug total RNA, using a constant-region primer. Three nested multiplex PCR rounds, a slightly modified ARM-PCR, produced the libraries for TCR beta. TRBV1-TRBV30 forward primers paired with a C-beta reverse primer were used in the first two PCR rounds, which ran approximately 11 cycles each. TCRdb fed the multiplex PCR reads into MiXCR, producing one record per CDR3 protein. The table has tens of thousands of distinct CDR3 sequences, 70% to 80% seen once. Scientists recovered RNA and DNA together from approximately 20-30 mg of unsorted bulk tissue. Sequences were obtained from liver tumor tissue from sampling region 4. Stated subset: tumor region T4, right-lateral pole. Receptors originate from a man in his forties with primary liver carcinoma and hepatitis B virus infection.

Turning to this clonotype: A junction boundary mismatches the germline segment, possibly from a read error. The rearrangement links TRBV28 to TRBJ1-2, with 9 bases aligning to TRBD1. Germline V gene lookup returns CDR1 MDHEN and CDR2 SYDVKM. The CDR3 is 15 residues long. The CDR3: CASSSGQGTRYGYTF. In DNA form, the CDR3 reads TGTGCCAGCAGTTCCGGACAGGGGACTAGGTATGGCTACACATTC.

On this clonotype: The junction differs from germline at one of its ends, possibly a read error. The chain recombines TRBV11-1 with TRBJ2-3; D is undetermined. The CDR3 has 13 residues. The V gene's germline CDR1 is SGHAT and CDR2 FQDESV (reference sequence). The CDR3 loop reads CASSSILRDMQYF. The CDR3 DNA reads as TGTGCCAGCAGCTCGATCCTAAGAGATATGCAGTATTTT.

A few counts support this clonotype. This may be a read error, as it is one base from a much larger clone. Without the conserved terminal phenylalanine or tryptophan, this CDR3 likely stems from a read error. The chain has TRBV2 and TRBJ1-1; the match to TRBD1 covers 8 bases. Looked up from germline, CDR1 is SNHLY and CDR2 is FYNNEI. Trimming at V came to 6 bases and at J to 0 bases, leaving 3 bases not matched to a gene. This CDR3 is built from 14 residues. CDR3 coding DNA: TGTGCCAGCAGAGAGGACAGGGTGAACACTGAAGCTTTCTTA. This sequence encodes CASREDRVNTEAFL.

V and J are TRBV29-1 and TRBJ2-1; D possibly uses TRBD1 or TRBD2 (6 bases each). Germline values: CDR1 SQVTM, CDR2 ANQGSEA. The CDR3 consists of 15 residues. V lost 5 bases to trimming and J lost 4 bases, with 18 bases between them. The CDR3 DNA follows: TGCAGCGTTATTGACTCCGGGGGCGCTTACAATGAGCAGTTCTTC. This codes for CSVIDSGGAYNEQFF.

The chain uses TRBV28 and TRBJ2-7; a weak D match, TRBD1 (5 bases). Trimming pared 11 bases from V and 10 bases from J, leaving 15 bases between. From germline, CDR1 is MDHEN and CDR2 SYDVKM. CDR3 length: 10 residues. The DNA of the CDR3 is TGTGCCTGCAAAGACAGCGACCAGTACTTC. It codes for CACKDSDQYF.

This clonotype has only one observation. Germline and junction disagree at one end, which may indicate a read error. The rearrangement uses TRBV11-1 and TRBJ2-3; D is unresolved. Germline assignment: CDR1 SGHAT and CDR2 FQDESV (reference sequence). This CDR3 is built from 15 residues. DNA for the CDR3: TGTGCCAGCAGTTCGCCTAGGGAAAGCACAGATACGCAATATTTT. Its translation is CASSSPRESTDTQYF.

This clonotype has ten or more counts. The chain recombines TRBV28 with TRBJ1-2, with 11 positions matching TRBD1. J lost 5 bases, V lost 4 bases, and 6 bases had no gene match. The CDR3 covers 15 residues. The V gene's germline CDR1 is MDHEN and CDR2 SYDVKM. CDR3 sequence: CASSSGQGARYGYTF. CDR3 DNA sequence: TGTGCCAGCAGTTCCGGACAGGGGGCTAGGTATGGCTACACCTTC.

This rearrangement joins TRBV5-1 to TRBJ2-3; D may be TRBD2 (5 bases). The CDR3 sequence is 18 residues long. V dropped 6 bases and J dropped 3 bases, with 26 bases sitting between them. Germline loops: CDR1 SGHRS, CDR2 YFSETQ. The CDR3 is CASNYGLRLETLTDTQYF. CDR3 sequence (DNA): TGCGCCAGCAACTATGGACTCCGACTGGAAACCCTAACAGATACGCAGTATTTT.

The chain carries TRBV29-1 and TRBJ2-3; D is unresolved. The CDR3 loop spans 14 amino acids. V lost 8 bases, J lost 1 base, and 16 bases lay in between. Germline V gives CDR1 SQVTM, CDR2 ANQGSEA. The CDR3 nucleotides read TGCAGCTTTGTTCCGAGGAGCGGCACAGATACGCAGTATTTT. Protein product: CSFVPRSGTDTQYF.

The table lists this clonotype with a count of one. The junction departs from germline at one end; a sequencing error may be responsible. This sequence joins TRBV24-1 and TRBJ2-3; 8 positions match TRBD2. The CDR3 has 16 residues. The germline gives CDR1 KGHDR, CDR2 SFDVKD. CDR3 coding DNA: TGTGCCACCAGTGGGAGGGGAACGACTAGCGCAGATACGCAATATTTT. This codes for CATSGRGTTSADTQYF.

Concerning this clonotype itself: Since no conserved phenylalanine or tryptophan closes the CDR3, a read error is the likely cause. This chain connects TRBV19 to TRBJ1-1, with TRBD1 as a possible D gene (6 bases). Looked up from germline, CDR1 is LNHDA and CDR2 is SQIVND (reference sequence). This CDR3 comprises 14 residues. CDR3 sequence: CASSIWGLDTEAFS. CDR3 DNA sequence: TGTGCCAGCAGTATCTGGGGGCTGGACACTGAAGCTTTCTCT.

This chain connects TRBV7-2 to TRBJ2-7, with 7 nucleotides matching TRBD2. There are 13 residues in the CDR3. V lost 8 bases and J lost 10; bases outside the gene matches: 14. Looked up from germline, CDR1 is SGHTA and CDR2 is FQGNSA. CDR3 protein: CASGSTTSVDQYF. CDR3 sequence (DNA): TGTGCCAGCGGCTCCACTACTAGCGTGGACCAGTACTTC. The full variable domain, its missing parts supplied by reference TRBV7-2 and TRBJ2-7, is GAGVSQSPSNKVTEKGKDVELRCDPISGHTALYWYRQSLGQGLEFLIYFQGNSAPDKSGLPSDRFSAERTGGSVSTLTIQRTQQEDSAVYLCASGSTTSVDQYFGPGTRLTVT.

In the case of this clonotype: The conserved phenylalanine or tryptophan is not found at the CDR3 terminus, so this likely reflects a read error. No DNA is shown, since the ends of the CDR3 on it are uncertain; the CDR3 is the one TCRdb lists. The chain carries TRBV4-2 and TRBJ1-4. The CDR3 adds up to 13 amino acids, both ends counted. Germline assignment: CDR1 LGHNA and CDR2 YNFKEQ. The CDR3 region is CASSQPHREKPLI.

This chain joins TRBV11-3 and TRBJ2-3, with TRBD2 identical over 10 bases. Germline V gene sequence: CDR1 SGHNT, CDR2 YENEEA. V lost 3 bases and J lost 3; bases outside the gene matches: 3. The CDR3 runs to 15 residues. The CDR3 spells CASSFSGRRTDTQYF. The CDR3 nucleotides read TGTGCCAGCAGCTTTAGCGGGAGGCGGACAGATACGCAGTATTTT. The entire variable domain, with the rest obtained from reference TRBV11-3 and TRBJ2-3, is as follows: EAGVVQSPRYKIIEKKQPVAFWCNPISGHNTLYWYLQNLGQGPELLIRYENEEAVDDSQLPKDRFSAERLKGVDSTLKIQPAELGDSAVYLCASSFSGRRTDTQYFGPGTRLTVL.

This rearrangement joins TRBV28 to TRBJ2-7, with TRBD1 identical over 8 bases. The CDR3 is 14 amino acids. Trimming took 10 bases from V and 4 from J; bases not matched to a gene: 12. Germline V gives CDR1 MDHEN, CDR2 SYDVKM. The CDR3 DNA follows: TGTGCCAACAGCCCCGGGACAGGTGGATACGAGCAGTACTTC. It yields the protein CANSPGTGGYEQYF.

This clonotype occurred once. Here the CDR3 omits its conserved ending phenylalanine or tryptophan, so a read error is the likely source. The chain has TRBV29-1 and TRBJ2-5; a possible D gene is TRBD2 (7 bases). The CDR3 sequence is 15 residues long. The V and J ends lost 5 bases and 4 bases respectively, with 20 bases between them. Germline CDR1 SQVTM, CDR2 ANQGSEA. CDR3 sequence: CSVRTRGSRAETQYL. The CDR3 bases are TGCAGCGTTCGGACTAGGGGGAGTCGGGCAGAGACCCAGTACCTC.

Concerning this clonotype itself: One junction end disagrees with the germline gene, perhaps due to a read error. The chain joins TRBV28 to TRBJ2-5, with 7 bases matching TRBD1. Per germline, CDR1 MDHEN and CDR2 SYDVKM. CDR3 length: 14 residues. The CDR3: CASTPDRVVETQHF. The CDR3 bases are TGTGCCAGTACGCCTGACAGGGTGGTAGAGACCCAGCACTTC.

The chain employs TRBV7-9 and TRBJ2-1; D unclear. Trimming stripped 2 bases from V and 0 bases from J, with 2 bases between. Germline-derived CDR1 and CDR2 are SEHNR and FQNEAQ (reference sequence). This CDR3 spans 13 amino acids. The CDR3 protein is CASSLNSYNEQFF. The CDR3 nucleotides read TGTGCCAGCAGCTTAAACTCCTACAATGAGCAGTTCTTC.

As regards this clonotype: One end of the junction does not line up with germline, which may come from a read error. The genes are TRBV6-5 and TRBJ2-1; D is perhaps TRBD2 (5 bases). CDR1 MNHEY and CDR2 SVGAGI come from the germline V gene. The CDR3 has 16 residues. CDR3 region: CASSYSGRLTANEQFF. The CDR3 DNA reads TGTGCCAGCAGTTACTCAGGGCGACTAACGGCCAATGAGCAATTCTTC.

By share of the sample, this clonotype is medium-sized (0.01 to 0.1%). The gene calls are TRBV4-2 and TRBJ1-2; D gene unclear. The CDR3 has 13 residues. V gave up 0 bases and J gave up 8 bases, with 10 bases separating them. From germline, CDR1 is LGHNA and CDR2 YNFKEQ. Written as DNA, the CDR3 is TGTGCCAGCAGCCAAGATTCGGGGTACGGCTACACCTTC. It codes for CASSQDSGYGYTF.

Many counts were recorded for this clonotype. This chain joins TRBV2 and TRBJ2-1; TRBD2 matches at 11 bases. Germline V gene sequence: CDR1 SNHLY, CDR2 FYNNEI. The CDR3 sequence is 14 residues long. J was trimmed by 6 bases and V by 7 bases; bases with no gene match: 5. The CDR3 spells CASTGTSGGNEQFF. For the CDR3, the DNA is TGTGCCAGCACTGGGACTAGCGGAGGCAATGAGCAGTTCTTC.

As to this clonotype: Because it lacks the conserved phenylalanine or tryptophan at the end, this CDR3 is likely a read error. Because the CDR3's place on the DNA is in doubt, the DNA is left out and the CDR3 is given as listed by TCRdb. The chain carries TRBV29-1 and TRBJ2-2; the D call TRBD1 from the table was never checked on the DNA. CDR1 and CDR2 from the germline V gene are SQVTM and ANQGSEA. The CDR3 spans 13 amino acids, including both terminal residues. CDR3 residues: CSVEITGAGELFY.

This clonotype has more than one count but fewer than ten. A much larger clone lies one base from this, so it may be a read error. The V gene is TRBV7-3, the J gene TRBJ2-1; possibly TRBD1 for D (5 bases). The germline CDR1 and CDR2 sequences are SGHTA and FQGTGA. This CDR3 contains 14 residues. V lost 9 bases, J lost 7 bases, and 19 bases lay in between. The CDR3 reads CARSPSRGQNEQFF. The CDR3 nucleotides are TGTGCCAGGAGCCCATCAAGGGGCCAGAATGAGCAGTTCTTC.

A word on this clonotype: Since no conserved phenylalanine or tryptophan closes the CDR3, a read error is the likely cause. The limits of the CDR3 on the DNA are not certain, so only TCRdb's listed CDR3 is given. The chain carries TRBV11-2 and TRBJ2-7; no DNA check was done on the table's D call, TRBD2. Germline V gene data show CDR1 as SGHAT and CDR2 as FQNNGV. The CDR3 length equals 13 residues, ends included. Here the CDR3 reads CASSLSERVQKYI.

This clonotype was detected only once. The conserved phenylalanine or tryptophan normally closing the CDR3 is absent here, so this likely arose from a read error. No DNA is shown, since the ends of the CDR3 on it are uncertain; the CDR3 is the one TCRdb lists. This chain links TRBV29-1 with TRBJ2-2; the table's D call, TRBD2, has no DNA check behind it. From its first to its last residue, the CDR3 has 15 amino acids. CDR1 is SQVTM, CDR2 ANQGSEA, per germline. The CDR3 reads CSVETSAANTGEMFL.

This clonotype was found many times. Given a much more abundant clone one base away, this may be a read error. J is TRBJ2-7 and V is TRBV5-1, with D tentatively TRBD2 (5 bases). CDR1 is SGHRS and CDR2 is YFSETQ in the germline V gene. V was shortened by 0 bases and J by 3 bases, with 16 bases between the two germline ends. The CDR3 sequence is 16 residues long. The chain's CDR3 is CASSLAGAEGLYEQYF. CDR3 nucleotides: TGCGCCAGCAGCTTGGCCGGAGCGGAAGGCCTCTACGAGCAGTACTTC.

With respect to this clonotype: One base away lies a much larger clone, so this may be a sequencing read error. This chain uses TRBV6-1 with TRBJ1-5; D unresolved. This CDR3 region has 14 residues. CDR1 and CDR2 from the germline V gene are MNHNS and SASEGT. DNA for the CDR3: TGTGCCAACAGTGAGGCGAGGGAAAAGGTGCCCCAGCATTTT. This translates into CANSEAREKVPQHF.